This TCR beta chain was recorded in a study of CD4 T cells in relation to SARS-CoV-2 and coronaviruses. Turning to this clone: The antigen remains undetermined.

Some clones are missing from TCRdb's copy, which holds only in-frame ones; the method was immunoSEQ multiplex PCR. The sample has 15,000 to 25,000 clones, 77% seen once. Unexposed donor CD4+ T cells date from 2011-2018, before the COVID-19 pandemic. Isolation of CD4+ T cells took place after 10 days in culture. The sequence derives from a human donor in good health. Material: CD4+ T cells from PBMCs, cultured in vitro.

CDR3 bases: TGTGCCGCCCGACTAGCGGGGGTTAGCGGGGAGCTGTTTTTT. It encodes CAARLAGVSGELFF. This chain joins TRBV9 and TRBJ2-2; 12 bases are shared with TRBD2. The V gene's germline CDR1 is SGDLS and CDR2 YYNGEE. The CDR3 spans 14 residues. The ends lost 10 bases at V and 7 bases at J; junction bases unmatched: 8.